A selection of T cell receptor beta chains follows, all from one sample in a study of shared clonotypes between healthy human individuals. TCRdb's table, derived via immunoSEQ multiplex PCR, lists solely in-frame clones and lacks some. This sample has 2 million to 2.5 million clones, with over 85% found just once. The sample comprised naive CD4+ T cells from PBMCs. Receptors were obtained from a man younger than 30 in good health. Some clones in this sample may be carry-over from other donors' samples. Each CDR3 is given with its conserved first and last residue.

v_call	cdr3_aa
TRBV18	CASSPGGSDYGYTF
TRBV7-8	CASSLLAGLYNEQFF
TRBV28	CASSLGTASANYGYTF
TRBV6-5	CASTPPPPKQRRFF
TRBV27	CASSLLGQVNTEAFF
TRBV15	CATSLFLEGSLEQYF
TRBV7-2	CASSLALWEGSEQYF
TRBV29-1	CSVHGGEGYGYTF
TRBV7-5	CASAVLQTSYSGANVLTF
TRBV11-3	CASSLVSGQNNEQFF
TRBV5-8	CASSPQGRGQPQHF
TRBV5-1	CASSSQTGYRGNGGYTF
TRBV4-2	CASRFSEGSYEQYF
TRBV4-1	CASSQGGSSGTSTDTQYF
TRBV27	CASSLARGTFIGTDTQYF
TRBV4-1	CASSQVRSPSTDTQYF
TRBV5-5	CASSLVQIGTEAFF
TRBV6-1	CASSEESGWWTSNQPQHF
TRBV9	CASSLRGGATGELFF
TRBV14	CASSQDGGLQETQYF
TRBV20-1	CSAKQGGEQYF
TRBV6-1	CASSELHRETQETQYF
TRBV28	CASSFLQVYRSNYGYTF
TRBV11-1	CASSRPRRGPSYEQYF
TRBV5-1	CASSLTASSGNTIYF
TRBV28	CASTGPGVVAFF
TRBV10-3	CAISPGQGLETQYF
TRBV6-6	CASSRLGGEQYF
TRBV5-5	CASSSRFGGGELFF
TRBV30	CAWTDRVGETQYF
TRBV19	CASSIGTGGANTEAFF
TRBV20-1	CSAGLEDTQYF
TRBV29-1	CSVSSRSSGNTIYF
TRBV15	CATSRENYGYTF
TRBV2	CASNAGLEPQHF
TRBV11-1	CASSLQSAGELFF
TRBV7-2	CASSLGGAGRIGYEQYF